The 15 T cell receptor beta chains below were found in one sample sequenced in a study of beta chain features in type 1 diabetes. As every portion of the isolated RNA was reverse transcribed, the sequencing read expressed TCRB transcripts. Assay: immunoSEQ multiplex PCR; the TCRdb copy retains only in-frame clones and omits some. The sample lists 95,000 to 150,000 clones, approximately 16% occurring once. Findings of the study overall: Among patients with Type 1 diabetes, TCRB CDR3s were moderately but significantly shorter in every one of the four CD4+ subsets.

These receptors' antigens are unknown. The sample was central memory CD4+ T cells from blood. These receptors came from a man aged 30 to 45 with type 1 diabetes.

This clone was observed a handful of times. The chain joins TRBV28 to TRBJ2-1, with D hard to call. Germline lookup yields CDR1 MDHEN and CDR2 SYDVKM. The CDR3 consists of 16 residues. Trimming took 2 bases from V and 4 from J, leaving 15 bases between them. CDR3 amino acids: CASSLKVVGIYNEQFF. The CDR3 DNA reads TGTGCCAGCAGTTTAAAGGTTGTAGGGATATACAATGAGCAGTTCTTC.

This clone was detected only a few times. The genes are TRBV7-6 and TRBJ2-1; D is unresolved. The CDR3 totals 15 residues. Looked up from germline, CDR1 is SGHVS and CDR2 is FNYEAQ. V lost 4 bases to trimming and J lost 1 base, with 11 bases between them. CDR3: CASSSSLFSYNEQFF. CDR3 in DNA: TGTGCCAGCAGCTCGTCCCTATTTTCCTACAATGAGCAGTTCTTC.

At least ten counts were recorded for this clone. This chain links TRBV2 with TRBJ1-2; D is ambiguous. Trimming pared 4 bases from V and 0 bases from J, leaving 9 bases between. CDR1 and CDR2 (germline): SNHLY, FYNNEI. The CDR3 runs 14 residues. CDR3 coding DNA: TGTGCCAGCAGTGGGGAGGGAGCTAACTATGGCTACACCTTC. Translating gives CASSGEGANYGYTF.

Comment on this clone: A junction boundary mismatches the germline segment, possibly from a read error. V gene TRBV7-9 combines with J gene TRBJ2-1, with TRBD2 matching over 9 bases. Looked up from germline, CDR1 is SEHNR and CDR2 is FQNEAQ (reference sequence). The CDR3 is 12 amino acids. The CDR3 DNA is TGTGCCAGCAGCTCAAATAGCGGGGGCGAGGTCTTC. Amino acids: CASSSNSGGEVF.

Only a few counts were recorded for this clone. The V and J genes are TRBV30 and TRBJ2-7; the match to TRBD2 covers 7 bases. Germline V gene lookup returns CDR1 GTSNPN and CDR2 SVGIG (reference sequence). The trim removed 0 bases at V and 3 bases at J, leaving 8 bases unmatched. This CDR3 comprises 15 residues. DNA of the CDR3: TGTGCCTGGAGTGTACGCGGGGGACTTTACTACGAGCAGTACTTC. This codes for CAWSVRGGLYYEQYF.

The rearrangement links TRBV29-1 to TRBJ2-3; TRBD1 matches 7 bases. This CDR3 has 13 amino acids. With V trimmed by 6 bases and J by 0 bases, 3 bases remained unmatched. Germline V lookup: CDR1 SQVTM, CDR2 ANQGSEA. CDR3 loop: CSVATGSTDTQYF. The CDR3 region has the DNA TGCAGCGTCGCGACAGGGAGCACAGATACGCAGTATTTT.

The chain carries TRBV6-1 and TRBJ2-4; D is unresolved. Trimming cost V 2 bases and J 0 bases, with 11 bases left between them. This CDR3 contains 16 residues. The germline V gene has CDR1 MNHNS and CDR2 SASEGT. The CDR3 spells CASSEYGLIAKNIQYF. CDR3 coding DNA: TGTGCCAGCAGTGAATACGGGCTAATAGCCAAAAACATTCAGTACTTC.

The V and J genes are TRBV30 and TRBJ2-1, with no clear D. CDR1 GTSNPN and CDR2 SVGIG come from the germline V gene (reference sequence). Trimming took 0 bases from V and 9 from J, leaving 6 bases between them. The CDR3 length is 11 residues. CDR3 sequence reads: CAWSVYGEQFF. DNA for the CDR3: TGTGCCTGGAGTGTTTACGGTGAGCAGTTCTTC.

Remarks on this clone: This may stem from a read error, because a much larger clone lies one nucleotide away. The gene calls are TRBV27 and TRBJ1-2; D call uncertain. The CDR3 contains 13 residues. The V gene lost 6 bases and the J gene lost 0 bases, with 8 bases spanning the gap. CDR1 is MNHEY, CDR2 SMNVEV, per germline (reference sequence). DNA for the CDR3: TGTGCCAGCAGGCCGAACCCTAACTATGGCTACACCTTC. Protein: CASRPNPNYGYTF.

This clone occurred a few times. The CDR3 region is CAWIPNSGPLGSPLHF. The CDR3 DNA follows: TGTGCCTGGATTCCTAATTCCGGGCCTTTGGGTTCACCCCTCCACTTT. The rearrangement uses TRBV30 and TRBJ1-6; D remains ambiguous. V was cut by 4 bases and J by 9 bases, with 22 bases left in between. This CDR3 comprises 16 residues. Germline values: CDR1 GTSNPN, CDR2 SVGIG (reference sequence).

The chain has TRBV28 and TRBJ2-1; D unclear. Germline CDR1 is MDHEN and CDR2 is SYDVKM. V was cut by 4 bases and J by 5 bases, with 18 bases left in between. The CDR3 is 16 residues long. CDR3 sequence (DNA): TGTGCCAGCAGTTCCCCCAGCGCAGCCAGCGACAATGAGCAGTTCTTC. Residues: CASSSPSAASDNEQFF.

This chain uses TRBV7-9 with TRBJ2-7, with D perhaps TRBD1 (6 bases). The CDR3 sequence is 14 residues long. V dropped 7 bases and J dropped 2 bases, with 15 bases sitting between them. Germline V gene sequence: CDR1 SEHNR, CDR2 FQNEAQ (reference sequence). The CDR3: CASTTRTAPYEQYF. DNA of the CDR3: TGTGCCAGCACCACCAGGACAGCGCCCTACGAGCAGTACTTC. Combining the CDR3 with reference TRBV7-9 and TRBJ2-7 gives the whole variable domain DTGVSQNPRHKITKRGQNVTFRCDPISEHNRLYWYRQTLGQGPEFLTYFQNEAQLEKSRLLSDRFSAERPKGSFSTLEIQRTEQGDSAMYLCASTTRTAPYEQYFGPGTRLTVT.

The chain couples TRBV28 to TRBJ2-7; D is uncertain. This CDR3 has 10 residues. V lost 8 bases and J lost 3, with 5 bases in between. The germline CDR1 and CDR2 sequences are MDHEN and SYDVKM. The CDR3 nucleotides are TGTGCCAGCCTAGGCTACGAGCAGTACTTC. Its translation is CASLGYEQYF.

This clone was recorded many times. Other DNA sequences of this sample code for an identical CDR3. The DNA of the CDR3 is TGCGCCAGCAGCCTTCAGGACAGCTCCTACAATGAGCAGTTCTTC. It is translated as CASSLQDSSYNEQFF. The chain has TRBV5-1 and TRBJ2-1; D may be TRBD1 (6 bases). Trimming left V 4 bases short and J 0 bases short, with 11 bases between. CDR3 size: 15 residues. Per germline, CDR1 SGHRS and CDR2 YFSETQ.

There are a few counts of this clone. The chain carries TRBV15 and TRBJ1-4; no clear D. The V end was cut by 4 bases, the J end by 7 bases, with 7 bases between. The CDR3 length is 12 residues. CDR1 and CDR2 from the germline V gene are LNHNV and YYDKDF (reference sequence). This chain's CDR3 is CATSNPSEKLFF. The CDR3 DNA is TGTGCCACCAGCAACCCAAGTGAAAAACTGTTTTTT.